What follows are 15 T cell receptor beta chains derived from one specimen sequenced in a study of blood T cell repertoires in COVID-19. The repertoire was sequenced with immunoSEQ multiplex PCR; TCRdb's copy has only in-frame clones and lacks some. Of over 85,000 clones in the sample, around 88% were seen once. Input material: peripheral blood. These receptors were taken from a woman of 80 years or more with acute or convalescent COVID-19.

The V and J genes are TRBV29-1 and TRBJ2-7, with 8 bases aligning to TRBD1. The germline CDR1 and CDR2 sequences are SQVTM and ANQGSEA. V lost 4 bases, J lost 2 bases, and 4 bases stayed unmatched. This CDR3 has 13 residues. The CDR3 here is CSVVGQGPYEQYF. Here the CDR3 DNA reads TGCAGCGTTGTTGGACAGGGTCCCTACGAGCAGTACTTC.

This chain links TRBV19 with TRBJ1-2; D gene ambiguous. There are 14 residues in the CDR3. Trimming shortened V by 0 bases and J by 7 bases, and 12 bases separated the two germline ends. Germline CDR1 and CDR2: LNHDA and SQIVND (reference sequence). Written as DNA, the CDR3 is TGTGCCAGTAGTATAGATCGGGAAGGGATTGGCTACACCTTC. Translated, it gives CASSIDREGIGYTF.

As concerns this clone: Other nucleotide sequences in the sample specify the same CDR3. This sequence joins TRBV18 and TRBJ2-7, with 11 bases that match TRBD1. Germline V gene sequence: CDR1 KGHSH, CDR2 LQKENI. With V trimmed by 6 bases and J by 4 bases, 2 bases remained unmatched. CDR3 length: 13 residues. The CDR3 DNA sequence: TGTGCCAGCTCCGGACAGGGGGCTTACGAGCAGTACTTC. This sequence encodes CASSGQGAYEQYF.

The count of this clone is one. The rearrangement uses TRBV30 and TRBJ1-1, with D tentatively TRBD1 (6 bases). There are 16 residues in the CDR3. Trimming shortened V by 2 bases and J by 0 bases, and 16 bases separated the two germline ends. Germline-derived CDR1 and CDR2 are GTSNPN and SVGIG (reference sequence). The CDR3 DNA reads TGTGCCTGGAGTCGTCGGGGGGCCACCATGAACACTGAAGCTTTCTTT. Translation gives CAWSRRGATMNTEAFF.

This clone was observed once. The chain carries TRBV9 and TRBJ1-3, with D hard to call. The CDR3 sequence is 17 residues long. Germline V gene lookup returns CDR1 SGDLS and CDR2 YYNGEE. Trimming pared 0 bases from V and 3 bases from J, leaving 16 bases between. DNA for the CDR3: TGTGCCAGCAGCGTAGCTGCGGGAGAATGGTATGGAAACACCATATATTTT. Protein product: CASSVAAGEWYGNTIYF.

The CDR3 nucleotides read TGTGCCAGCAGCTTAAATCTGCGGGGGGCGGGCACAGATACGCAGTATTTT. The encoded protein is CASSLNLRGAGTDTQYF. The rearrangement links TRBV11-2 to TRBJ2-3; 8 bases agree with TRBD2. V dropped 2 bases and J dropped 1; count of bases not matched to a gene: 8. Looked up from germline, CDR1 is SGHAT and CDR2 is FQNNGV. This CDR3 comprises 17 residues.

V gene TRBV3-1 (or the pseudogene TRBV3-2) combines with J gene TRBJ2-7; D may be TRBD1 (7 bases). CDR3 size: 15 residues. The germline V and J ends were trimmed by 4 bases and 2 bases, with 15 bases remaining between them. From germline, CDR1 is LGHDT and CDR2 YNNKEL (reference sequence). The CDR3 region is CASSPRAGGPYEQYF. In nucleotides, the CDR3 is TGTGCCAGCAGCCCCAGGGCAGGGGGGCCCTACGAGCAGTACTTC.

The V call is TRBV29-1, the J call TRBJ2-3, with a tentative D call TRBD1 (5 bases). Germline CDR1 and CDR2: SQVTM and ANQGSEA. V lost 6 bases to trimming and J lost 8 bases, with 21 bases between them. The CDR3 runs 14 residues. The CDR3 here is CSVAQGLFSGTQYF. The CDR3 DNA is TGCAGCGTGGCCCAGGGATTGTTTTCCGGTACGCAGTATTTT.

CDR3 in amino acids: CASNPRQVFYEQYF. CDR3 DNA sequence: TGTGCCAGCAACCCCCGACAGGTTTTCTACGAGCAGTACTTC. V usage is TRBV12-1 and J usage is TRBJ2-7; the table's D gene call, TRBD1, was not cross checked with the DNA. TRBV12-1 represents a pseudogene. The CDR3 consists of 14 residues.

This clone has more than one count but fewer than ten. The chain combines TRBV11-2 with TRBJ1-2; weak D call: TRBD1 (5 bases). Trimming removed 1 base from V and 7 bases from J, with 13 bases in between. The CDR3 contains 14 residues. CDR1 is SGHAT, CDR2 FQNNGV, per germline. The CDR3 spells CASSLVAGNAGYTF. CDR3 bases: TGTGCCAGCAGCTTAGTGGCAGGGAATGCTGGCTACACCTTC.

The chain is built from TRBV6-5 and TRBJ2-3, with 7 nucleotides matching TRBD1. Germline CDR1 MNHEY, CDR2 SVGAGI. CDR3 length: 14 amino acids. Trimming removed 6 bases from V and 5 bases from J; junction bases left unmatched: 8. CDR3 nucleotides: TGTGCCAGCAGCTCACAGGGGATGCAAGATACGCAGTATTTT. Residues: CASSSQGMQDTQYF.

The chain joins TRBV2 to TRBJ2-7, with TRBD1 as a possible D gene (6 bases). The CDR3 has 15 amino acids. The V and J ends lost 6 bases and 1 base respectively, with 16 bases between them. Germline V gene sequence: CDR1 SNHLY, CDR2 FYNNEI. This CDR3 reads CASSSTGSLSYEQYF. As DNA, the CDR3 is TGTGCCAGCAGCTCCACAGGGAGTCTATCCTACGAGCAGTACTTC. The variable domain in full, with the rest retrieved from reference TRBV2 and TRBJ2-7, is EPEVTQTPSHQVTQMGQEVILRCVPISNHLYFYWYRQILGQKVEFLVSFYNNEISEKSEIFDDQFSVERPDGSNFTLKIRSTKLEDSAMYFCASSSTGSLSYEQYFGPGTRLTVT.

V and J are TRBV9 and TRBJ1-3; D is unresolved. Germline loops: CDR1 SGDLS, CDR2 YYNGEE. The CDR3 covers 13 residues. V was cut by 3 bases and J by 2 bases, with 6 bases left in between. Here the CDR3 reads CASSDSPGNTIYF. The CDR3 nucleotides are TGTGCCAGCAGCGACAGCCCTGGAAACACCATATATTTT.

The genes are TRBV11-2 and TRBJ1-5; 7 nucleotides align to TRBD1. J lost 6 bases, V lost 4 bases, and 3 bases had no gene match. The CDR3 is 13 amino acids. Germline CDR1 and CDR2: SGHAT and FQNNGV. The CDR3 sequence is CASSWDRAQPQHF. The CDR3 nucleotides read TGTGCCAGCAGCTGGGACAGAGCTCAGCCCCAGCATTTT.

DNA of the CDR3: TGTGCCAGCAGTGGAAGCGGGGGGCCCCCCACAGATACGCAGTATTTT. Encoded protein: CASSGSGGPPTDTQYF. The chain carries TRBV6-1 and TRBJ2-3; 9 positions match TRBD2. V dropped 4 bases and J dropped 2; count of bases not matched to a gene: 7. Germline loops: CDR1 MNHNS, CDR2 SASEGT. This CDR3 has 16 residues.